The 27 T cell receptor beta chains presented below share a single source sample, sequenced in a study of blood T cell repertoires in COVID-19. Libraries were prepared by immunoSEQ multiplex PCR; TCRdb keeps only in-frame clonotypes and omits some of them. There are over 200,000 clones in the sample; around 85% occur only once, and approximately 1.9% lies in the top ten. Material: PBMCs or T cells enriched from blood (not recorded which). Receptors originate from a woman in her fifties or sixties who had recovered from COVID-19.

The chain recombines TRBV7-8 with TRBJ2-7, with 8 bases lining up with TRBD2. The CDR3 has 16 amino acids. The trim removed 2 bases at V and 5 bases at J, leaving 11 bases unmatched. Germline CDR1 SGHVS, CDR2 FQNEAQ. CDR3 amino acids: CASSLLSTAGGNEQYF. CDR3 nucleotides: TGTGCCAGCAGCTTATTATCTACGGCGGGAGGCAACGAGCAGTACTTC.

The chain joins TRBV19 to TRBJ1-6; the match to TRBD1 covers 7 bases. Germline V gene sequence: CDR1 LNHDA, CDR2 SQIVND (reference sequence). The CDR3 contains 15 residues. V was clipped by 6 bases and J by 3 bases; unmatched bases: 5. The CDR3 spells CASSPTGVYNSPLHF. The CDR3 bases are TGTGCCAGTAGCCCAACAGGGGTCTATAATTCACCCCTCCACTTT.

In this sample, this clone turned up a few times. The chain is built from TRBV29-1 and TRBJ2-2, with D tentatively TRBD1 (5 bases). There are 12 residues in the CDR3. The V gene lost 4 bases and the J gene lost 4 bases, with 7 bases spanning the gap. Germline loops: CDR1 SQVTM, CDR2 ANQGSEA. The CDR3 spells CSVGRVTGELFF. In DNA form, the CDR3 reads TGCAGCGTTGGCAGGGTCACCGGGGAGCTGTTTTTT.

The genes are TRBV18 and TRBJ2-1; the match to TRBD2 covers 9 bases. The CDR3 spans 18 residues. The germline CDR1 and CDR2 sequences are KGHSH and LQKENI. Unmatched junction bases numbered 9, after V lost 0 bases and J lost 3 bases. The CDR3 spells CASSPPASGETYYNEQFF. The CDR3 DNA is TGTGCCAGCTCACCACCGGCTAGCGGGGAAACTTACTACAATGAGCAGTTCTTC.

This clone has a handful of counts. The chain has TRBV7-9 and TRBJ2-5; 9 nucleotides match TRBD1. J gave up 5 bases and V 5 bases, and 9 bases lay outside the gene matches. CDR1 and CDR2 (germline): SEHNR, FQNEAQ (reference sequence). This CDR3 comprises 15 residues. The CDR3 loop reads CASSPPGTGKETQYF. The CDR3 DNA sequence: TGTGCCAGCAGCCCTCCCGGGACAGGGAAGGAGACCCAGTACTTC.

CDR3: CASSSGTQYEGYTF. The CDR3, as DNA: TGTGCCAGCAGCTCCGGGACACAGTATGAAGGCTACACCTTC. This chain uses TRBV7-8 with TRBJ1-2, with D possibly matching TRBD1 (6 bases). The germline V gene encodes CDR1 SGHVS and CDR2 FQNEAQ. CDR3 length: 14 amino acids. Trimming left V 4 bases short and J 8 bases short, with 17 bases between.

The rearrangement joins TRBV28 to TRBJ1-1; 7 bases align to TRBD1. J was trimmed by 10 bases and V by 4 bases; bases with no gene match: 9. The CDR3 length is 13 residues. The germline V gene encodes CDR1 MDHEN and CDR2 SYDVKM. CDR3 region: CASSSGQAGVAFF. As DNA, the CDR3 is TGTGCCAGCAGTTCAGGACAGGCGGGCGTAGCTTTCTTT.

The rearrangement joins TRBV11-2 to TRBJ2-1; 8 positions match TRBD2. CDR3 length: 15 amino acids. Losses at the gene ends were 8 bases for V and 4 bases for J; bases not matched to a gene: 10. Germline CDR1 reads SGHAT; CDR2 reads FQNNGV. CDR3 DNA: TGTGCCAGCCACCCTGCCGGGACTAGATACAATGAGCAGTTCTTC. Encoded protein: CASHPAGTRYNEQFF.

The sample holds many counts of this clone. This chain joins TRBV5-1 and TRBJ2-1; 7 bases are a match to TRBD1. J gave up 0 bases and V 4 bases, and 4 bases lay outside the gene matches. This CDR3 contains 15 residues. CDR1 is SGHRS and CDR2 is YFSETQ in the germline V gene. The CDR3 spells CASSPGQTSYNEQFF. The CDR3 DNA reads TGCGCCAGCAGCCCGGGACAGACCTCCTACAATGAGCAGTTCTTC.

The chain carries TRBV6-5 and TRBJ2-1; possibly TRBD2 for D (6 bases). V was cut by 4 bases and J by 9 bases, with 19 bases left in between. This CDR3 is 15 amino acids long. Germline CDR1 and CDR2: MNHEY and SVGAGI. CDR3 residues: CASSLGLARHTEQFF. CDR3 DNA: TGTGCCAGCAGTTTGGGTCTAGCGCGTCACACTGAGCAGTTCTTC.

The chain employs TRBV11-2 and TRBJ2-1; 8 bases line up with TRBD1. Germline V gene sequence: CDR1 SGHAT, CDR2 FQNNGV. After removal of 2 bases from V and 8 bases from J, the junction contained 8 bases not matched to a gene. The CDR3 has 15 amino acids. CDR3: CASSLITGGSDEQFF. CDR3 sequence (DNA): TGTGCCAGCAGCTTAATTACAGGGGGATCGGATGAGCAGTTCTTC.

V is TRBV11-2 and J is TRBJ2-3; D possibly corresponds to TRBD2 (5 bases). The CDR3 is 15 amino acids. The ends were cut back, 1 base at V and 1 base at J, with 9 bases in the middle. The germline CDR1 and CDR2 sequences are SGHAT and FQNNGV. For the CDR3, the DNA is TGTGCCAGCAGCTTAGTGGGAGTGGGCACAGATACGCAGTATTTT. Residues: CASSLVGVGTDTQYF. Based on the CDR3 plus reference TRBV11-2 and TRBJ2-3, the full variable domain is EAGVAQSPRYKIIEKRQSVAFWCNPISGHATLYWYQQILGQGPKLLIQFQNNGVVDDSQLPKDRFSAERLKGVDSTLKIQPAKLEDSAVYLCASSLVGVGTDTQYFGPGTRLTVL.

CDR3 region: CASSDGYRVHQPQHF. CDR3 nucleotides: TGTGCCAGCAGTGACGGGTATCGGGTCCACCAGCCCCAGCATTTT. The chain recombines TRBV6-1 with TRBJ1-5; D remains unclear. Germline loops: CDR1 MNHNS, CDR2 SASEGT. This CDR3 is built from 15 residues. Trimming left V 3 bases short and J 7 bases short, with 16 bases between.

This sequence joins TRBV19 and TRBJ2-3; 7 bases match TRBD2. CDR1 and CDR2 from the germline V gene are LNHDA and SQIVND (reference sequence). Germline trimming cut 5 bases from V and 5 bases from J; bases unmatched to any gene: 13. The length of the CDR3 is 16 residues. The CDR3 bases are TGTGCCAGTAGTTTGTACGCGGGAGTAGGATTAGATACGCAGTATTTT. It encodes CASSLYAGVGLDTQYF.

The rearrangement joins TRBV5-1 to TRBJ2-1; TRBD1 is a possible D gene (8 bases). V lost 0 bases and J 9 bases, leaving 19 bases between the germline ends. Germline values: CDR1 SGHRS, CDR2 YFSETQ. CDR3 length equals 16 residues. The CDR3 DNA is TGCGCCAGCAGCTTGGAGGTCAGGGGGCGCGGGAGTGAGCAGTTCTTC. As protein: CASSLEVRGRGSEQFF.

J is TRBJ2-7 and V is TRBV6-5; TRBD2 agrees at 12 bases. V was pared by 4 bases and J by 5 bases, with 6 bases of the junction left unmatched. From germline, CDR1 is MNHEY and CDR2 SVGAGI. This CDR3 is 15 amino acids long. The CDR3 loop is CASSSRTSGNHEQYF. The CDR3 DNA reads as TGTGCCAGCAGTTCTAGGACTAGCGGGAACCACGAGCAGTACTTC.

V is TRBV7-9 and J is TRBJ2-5, with D maybe TRBD1 (7 bases). Germline lookup yields CDR1 SEHNR and CDR2 FQNEAQ (reference sequence). CDR3 length: 14 residues. Trimming removed 6 bases at V and 1 base at J, with 12 bases between. Written as DNA, the CDR3 is TGTGCCAGCAGGACAGGGACTCTCCAAGAGACCCAGTACTTC. Translated, it gives CASRTGTLQETQYF.

This chain connects TRBV10-3 to TRBJ1-4; TRBD1 agrees at 10 bases. J lost 6 bases, V lost 10 bases, and 5 bases had no gene match. The CDR3 has 13 residues. The germline gives CDR1 ENHRY, CDR2 SYGVKD. CDR3 loop: CATGQGRDEKLFF. The CDR3 DNA sequence: TGTGCCACGGGACAGGGGCGTGATGAAAAACTGTTTTTT.

CDR3: CASKEGMGNQPQHF. In nucleotides, the CDR3 is TGTGCCAGTAAAGAGGGTATGGGCAATCAGCCCCAGCATTTT. The gene calls are TRBV19 and TRBJ1-5, with D unresolved. In germline, CDR1 is LNHDA, CDR2 SQIVND (reference sequence). CDR3 length equals 14 residues. The germline V and J ends were trimmed by 7 bases and 2 bases, with 12 bases remaining between them.

The chain carries TRBV5-1 and TRBJ1-1, with 8 bases fitting TRBD1. The CDR3 is made up of 15 amino acids. The germline V gene encodes CDR1 SGHRS and CDR2 YFSETQ. Trimming removed 2 bases from V and 3 bases from J; junction bases left unmatched: 6. CDR3 sequence reads: CASSFLTGVDTEAFF. The CDR3 nucleotides read TGCGCCAGCAGCTTCCTGACAGGGGTGGACACTGAAGCTTTCTTT.

This clone appeared a single time. The rearrangement links TRBV27 to TRBJ2-1; 10 bases are a match to TRBD2. CDR1 is MNHEY, CDR2 SMNVEV, per germline (reference sequence). This CDR3 is built from 15 residues. The junction had 9 bases not matched to a gene; V was cut back by 4 bases and J by 9 bases. The CDR3 reads CASSWVAGGRSEQFF. The DNA of the CDR3 is TGTGCCAGCAGTTGGGTAGCGGGAGGCCGTAGTGAGCAGTTCTTC.

J is TRBJ1-1 and V is TRBV5-5, with TRBD1 matching 10 bases. V shed 4 bases and J 0 bases; nucleotides not matched to a gene: 6. There are 16 residues in the CDR3. The germline gives CDR1 SGHKS, CDR2 YYEKEE (reference sequence). CDR3 amino acids: CASSLGTGDMNTEAFF. Written as DNA, the CDR3 is TGTGCCAGCAGCCTCGGGACAGGGGACATGAACACTGAAGCTTTCTTT.

This clone was seen once. This chain links TRBV27 with TRBJ2-1, with a possible D match to TRBD2 (5 bases). Trimming shortened V by 5 bases and J by 5 bases, and 10 bases separated the two germline ends. Germline V gene sequence: CDR1 MNHEY, CDR2 SMNVEV (reference sequence). The CDR3 extends over 13 amino acids. The CDR3 DNA reads as TGTGCCAGCAGTAGTCTGGGAGACAATGAGCAGTTCTTC. The encoded protein is CASSSLGDNEQFF.

The chain employs TRBV6-2 or TRBV6-3 and TRBJ2-1; 10 nucleotides line up with TRBD2. The CDR3 consists of 17 residues. After removal of 4 bases from V and 7 bases from J, the junction contained 13 bases not matched to a gene. CDR1 is MNHEY, CDR2 SVGEGT, per germline. This CDR3 reads CASSSSPRLAGLNEQFF. The CDR3 DNA is TGTGCCAGCAGTTCATCGCCACGACTAGCGGGTCTTAATGAGCAGTTCTTC.

The V call is TRBV7-3, the J call TRBJ1-6; TRBD1 agrees at 7 bases. Per the germline V gene, CDR1 is SGHTA and CDR2 is FQGTGA. V lost 6 bases to trimming and J lost 8 bases; unmatched junction nucleotides: 10. The CDR3 is 15 residues long. The chain's CDR3 is CASRQTGTADSPLHF. The CDR3 region has the DNA TGTGCCAGCAGGCAGACCGGGACAGCCGATTCACCCCTCCACTTT.

This chain connects TRBV24-1 to TRBJ2-3; the match to TRBD1 covers 12 bases. CDR3 length equals 18 residues. Germline values: CDR1 KGHDR, CDR2 SFDVKD. The V segment lost 4 bases and the J segment 4 bases; nucleotides outside the gene matches: 11. The CDR3 here is CATSDSPGQGALADTQYF. In nucleotides, the CDR3 is TGTGCCACCAGTGACTCACCGGGACAGGGGGCCTTGGCAGATACGCAGTATTTT.

CDR3 DNA sequence: TGTGCCAGCAGCAAATGCGGGGGCGGCGTCGGGGAGCTGTTTTTT. It yields the protein CASSKCGGGVGELFF. The rearrangement links TRBV21-1 to TRBJ2-2; the listed D gene, TRBD2, was not tested against the DNA. TRBV21-1 is shown as a pseudogene. The CDR3 covers 15 residues.